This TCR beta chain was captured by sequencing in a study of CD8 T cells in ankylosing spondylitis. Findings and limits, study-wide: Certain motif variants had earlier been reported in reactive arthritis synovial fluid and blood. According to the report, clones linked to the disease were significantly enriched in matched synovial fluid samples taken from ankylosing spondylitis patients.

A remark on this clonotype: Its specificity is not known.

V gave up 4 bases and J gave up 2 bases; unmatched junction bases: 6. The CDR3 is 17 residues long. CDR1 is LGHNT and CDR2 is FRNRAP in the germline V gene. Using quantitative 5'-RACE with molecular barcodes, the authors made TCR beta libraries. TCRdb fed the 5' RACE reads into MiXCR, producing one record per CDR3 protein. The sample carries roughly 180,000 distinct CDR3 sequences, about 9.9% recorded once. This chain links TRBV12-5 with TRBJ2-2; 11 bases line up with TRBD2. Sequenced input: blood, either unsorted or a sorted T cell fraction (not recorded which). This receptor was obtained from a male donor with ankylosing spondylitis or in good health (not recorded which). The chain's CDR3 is CASGSPTSGINTGELFF. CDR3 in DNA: TGTGCTAGTGGTTCCCCGACTAGCGGGATAAACACCGGGGAGCTGTTTTTT.